This T cell receptor beta chain was recorded in a study of blood T cells in healthy people across ages. Trimming removed 5 bases at V and 13 bases at J, with 21 bases between. The CDR3 loop spans 13 amino acids. Per germline, CDR1 DFQATT and CDR2 SNEGSKA (reference sequence). With a J-beta primer mix and a sample-barcoded 5' primer, a second PCR ran about 7 to 12 cycles. From the 5' RACE reads, TCRdb called clonotypes with MiXCR, one entry per CDR3 protein. Of about 1 million distinct CDR3 sequences detected, around 43% appear once; the ten largest clones hold around 18%. With respect to this clonotype: Its specificity is not known.

Notes on the study in general: The study found more naive CD4+ cells and higher diversity in long-lived than aged donors. Since the PBMCs were unsorted, naive and antigen-experienced cells could not be conclusively compared.

Input material: blood. The chain couples TRBV20-1 to TRBJ2-4, with D perhaps given as TRBD1 or TRBD2 (6 bases each). This clonotype was obtained from a woman aged 60 to 75 in good health. The CDR3 sequence: CSAGARGAEEQYF. The CDR3 nucleotides are TGCAGTGCTGGAGCTAGGGGGGCGGAGGAGCAGTACTTC.